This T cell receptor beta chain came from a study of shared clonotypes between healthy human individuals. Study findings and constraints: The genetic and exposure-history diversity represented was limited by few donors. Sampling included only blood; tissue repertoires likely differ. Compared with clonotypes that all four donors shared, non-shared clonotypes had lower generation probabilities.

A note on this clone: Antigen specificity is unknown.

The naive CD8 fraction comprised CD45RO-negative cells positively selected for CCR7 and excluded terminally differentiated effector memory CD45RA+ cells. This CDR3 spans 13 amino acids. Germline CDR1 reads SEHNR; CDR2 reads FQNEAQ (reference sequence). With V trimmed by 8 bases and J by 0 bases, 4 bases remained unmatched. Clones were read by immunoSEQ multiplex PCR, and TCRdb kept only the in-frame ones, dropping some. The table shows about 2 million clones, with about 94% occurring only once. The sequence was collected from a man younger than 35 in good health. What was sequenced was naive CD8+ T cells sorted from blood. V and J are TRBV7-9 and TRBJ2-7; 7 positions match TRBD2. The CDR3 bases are TGTGCCAGCCGCGGGGAGGGCTCCTACGAGCAGTACTTC. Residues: CASRGEGSYEQYF.